The 30 T cell receptor beta chains below were found in one sample sequenced in a study of T cell repertoires in cytomegalovirus infection (dated by TCRdb to between 2018 and 2021). Instrument used: Illumina HiSeq 1500. TCRdb reran the public reads through fastp at Q25 and MiXCR, keeping productive beta chains. Each entry is one CDR3 protein sequence, shown with its most common DNA and genes. The sample includes around 550,000 distinct CDR3 sequences, with 26% observed a single time. The ten most abundant clones make up roughly 13% of the sample. The sequencing sample was made of PBMCs. The source of these receptors is a human donor in good health (CMV status not recorded). Some clones in this sample may be carry-over from other donors' samples.

This clonotype was found a few times. This rearrangement joins TRBV2 to TRBJ2-1; D call uncertain. V gave up 8 bases and J gave up 0 bases, with 14 bases separating them. Germline V gene lookup returns CDR1 SNHLY and CDR2 FYNNEI. The CDR3 has 15 amino acids. This chain's CDR3 is CASSPLSSSYNEQFF. CDR3 DNA sequence: TGTGCCAGCTCACCTCTTTCGAGCTCCTACAATGAGCAGTTCTTC.

This clonotype has more than one count but fewer than ten. This chain links TRBV20-1 with TRBJ2-1; maybe TRBD1 (5 bases). Per germline, CDR1 DFQATT and CDR2 SNEGSKA (reference sequence). V was cut by 4 bases and J by 1 base, with 14 bases left in between. This CDR3 has 15 residues. DNA for the CDR3: TGCAGTGCTACCAGGGTTATCGGGTCCTACAATGAGCAGTTCTTC. Translating gives CSATRVIGSYNEQFF.

In its sample, this clonotype was seen a few times. V gene TRBV10-1 combines with J gene TRBJ2-5, with D possibly matching TRBD1 (5 bases). The CDR3 contains 13 residues. V was trimmed by 6 bases and J by 1 base, leaving 9 bases between them. Germline V gene sequence: CDR1 WNHNN, CDR2 SYGVQD (reference sequence). CDR3 nucleotide sequence: TGCGCCAGCAGCATGACAGTCCAAGAGACCCAGTACTTC. Protein: CASSMTVQETQYF.

In this sample, this clonotype turned up once. The J gene is TRBJ1-1, the V gene TRBV5-6; D unclear. This CDR3 has 15 amino acids. Germline V gene lookup returns CDR1 SGHDT and CDR2 YYEEEE. Trimming removed 0 bases at V and 1 base at J, with 10 bases between. The DNA for the CDR3 is TGTGCCAGCAGCTTGGCCTGGGCAGGGAACACTGAAGCTTTCTTT. This encodes CASSLAWAGNTEAFF.

This clonotype was seen many times. V is TRBV7-2 and J is TRBJ2-1, with a tentative D call TRBD2 (6 bases). CDR1 SGHTA and CDR2 FQGNSA come from the germline V gene. The CDR3 length is 16 residues. Trimming stripped 2 bases from V and 2 bases from J, with 13 bases between. As DNA, the CDR3 is TGTGCCAGCAGCTTAAATCAGCGGGCAGCCTACAATGAGCAGTTCTTC. Translating it yields CASSLNQRAAYNEQFF.

The J gene is TRBJ2-5, the V gene TRBV11-2, with D tentatively TRBD2 (5 bases). The V end lost 2 bases, the J end lost 3 bases, and 22 bases lay between the germline ends. Germline loops: CDR1 SGHAT, CDR2 FQNNGV. The CDR3 runs 18 residues. Here the CDR3 reads CASSLSRGAEKTKETQYF. As DNA, the CDR3 is TGTGCCAGCAGCTTAAGTCGCGGAGCGGAGAAAACGAAAGAGACCCAGTACTTC.

This clonotype was observed many times. V usage is TRBV7-2 and J usage is TRBJ1-5; D remains ambiguous. Germline V lookup: CDR1 SGHTA, CDR2 FQGNSA. This CDR3 is built from 13 residues. V lost 5 bases and J lost 1, with 6 bases in between. CDR3: CASSIQSNQPQHF. The CDR3 bases are TGTGCCAGCAGCATACAGAGCAATCAGCCCCAGCATTTT. The full variable domain, rest sourced from reference TRBV7-2 and TRBJ1-5, is GAGVSQSPSNKVTEKGKDVELRCDPISGHTALYWYRQSLGQGLEFLIYFQGNSAPDKSGLPSDRFSAERTGGSVSTLTIQRTQQEDSAVYLCASSIQSNQPQHFGDGTRLSIL.

The sample holds many counts of this clonotype. CDR3 sequence: CASRQGVPEAFF. CDR3 sequence (DNA): TGTGCCAGTAGGCAGGGGGTCCCTGAAGCTTTCTTT. V gene TRBV12-3 or TRBV12-4 combines with J gene TRBJ1-1; 7 bases line up with TRBD1. The CDR3 covers 12 residues. The junction had 7 bases not matched to a gene; V was cut back by 9 bases and J by 6 bases.

In this sample, this clonotype turned up a few times. This chain connects TRBV12-3 or TRBV12-4 to TRBJ2-7; D remains unclear. The CDR3 contains 11 residues. Deletions cut 6 bases from V and 2 bases from J, with 5 bases between. CDR3 sequence reads: CASRGAYEQYF. CDR3 coding DNA: TGTGCCAGCAGAGGAGCCTACGAGCAGTACTTC.

This chain uses TRBV19 with TRBJ1-1, with a tentative D call TRBD1 (6 bases). Trimming removed 5 bases at V and 8 bases at J, with 12 bases between. Germline CDR1 and CDR2: LNHDA and SQIVND (reference sequence). This CDR3 region has 12 residues. The CDR3 is CASSQQGYEAFF. The CDR3 coding sequence is TGTGCCAGTAGTCAACAGGGCTACGAAGCTTTCTTT.

J is TRBJ2-3 and V is TRBV20-1; 13 bases line up with TRBD2. CDR3 length equals 16 residues. Germline CDR1 is DFQATT and CDR2 is SNEGSKA (reference sequence). The V segment lost 4 bases and the J segment 4 bases; nucleotides outside the gene matches: 8. The CDR3 is CSATGLAGSPPDTQYF. The CDR3 DNA sequence: TGCAGTGCTACGGGACTAGCGGGATCCCCCCCAGATACGCAGTATTTT.

The genes are TRBV7-2 and TRBJ2-1; 7 nucleotides match TRBD2. The CDR3 is 15 amino acids. Germline CDR1 and CDR2: SGHTA and FQGNSA. The junction had 9 bases not matched to a gene; V was cut back by 2 bases and J by 8 bases. This CDR3 is CASSLRIAGGDEQFF. The CDR3 nucleotides are TGTGCCAGCAGCTTACGGATAGCGGGTGGGGATGAGCAGTTCTTC.

The DNA of the CDR3 is TGTGCCAGCAGATTAAGCGGGAGGCTCGACGAGCAGTACGTC. This gives the protein CASRLSGRLDEQYV. The chain has TRBV6-2 or TRBV6-3 and TRBJ2-7; 9 bases match TRBD2. V dropped 6 bases and J dropped 5; count of bases not matched to a gene: 8. Per the germline V gene, CDR1 is MNHEY and CDR2 is SVGEGT. The CDR3 runs to 14 residues.

About this clonotype itself: A much larger clonotype is one base distant, so this may be a read error. The V and J genes are TRBV7-6 and TRBJ2-7; maybe TRBD2 (6 bases). Per germline, CDR1 SGHVS and CDR2 FNYEAQ. The CDR3 has 16 amino acids. The V and J ends lost 1 base and 2 bases respectively, with 15 bases between them. The CDR3 loop is CASSLVAGPEPYEQYF. The CDR3 region has the DNA TGTGCCAGCAGCTTAGTTGCGGGGCCCGAGCCCTACGAGCAGTACTTC.

This chain links TRBV6-2 or TRBV6-3 with TRBJ2-1; TRBD2 matches 9 bases. V was clipped by 5 bases and J by 0 bases; unmatched bases: 17. Germline CDR1 and CDR2: MNHEY and SVGEGT. The CDR3 totals 20 residues. The CDR3 DNA is TGTGCCAGCAGTCTTCGAAGGGCTAGCGGGGAGAGTAGCTCCTACAATGAGCAGTTCTTC. Translation gives CASSLRRASGESSSYNEQFF.

Turning to this clonotype: The junction and the germline gene differ at one end; a read error may be behind it. V is TRBV5-8 and J is TRBJ2-7, with D possibly being TRBD1 or TRBD2 (5 bases each). Germline CDR1 SGHTS, CDR2 YDEGEE. This CDR3 contains 15 residues. For the CDR3, the DNA is TGCGCCAGCAGCTTGGGGGTAGGGGTCACCTACGAGCAGTACTTC. Amino acid sequence: CASSLGVGVTYEQYF.

The chain links TRBV4-3 to TRBJ1-2, with no clear D. Trimming shortened V by 0 bases and J by 0 bases, and 11 bases separated the two germline ends. This CDR3 comprises 16 residues. CDR1 and CDR2 (germline): LGHNA, YSLEER. The CDR3 DNA sequence: TGCGCCAGCAGCCAAGATGAGGCCACAGCTAACTATGGCTACACCTTC. Translating gives CASSQDEATANYGYTF.

The V and J genes are TRBV2 and TRBJ2-5; a possible D gene is TRBD1 (5 bases). The CDR3 sequence is 14 residues long. The germline V gene encodes CDR1 SNHLY and CDR2 FYNNEI. The ends were cut back, 1 base at V and 5 bases at J, with 11 bases in the middle. The CDR3 DNA follows: TGTGCCAGCAGTGAAGGGGGCAGAAAGGAGACCCAGTACTTC. Translating gives CASSEGGRKETQYF.

The V and J genes are TRBV27 and TRBJ2-2; 12 bases fit TRBD1. The germline CDR1 and CDR2 sequences are MNHEY and SMNVEV (reference sequence). The CDR3 runs to 18 residues. J gave up 8 bases and V 5 bases, and 15 bases lay outside the gene matches. The CDR3 spells CASSPPTGQGASIGELFF. In nucleotides, the CDR3 is TGTGCCAGCAGTCCACCCACGGGACAGGGGGCCTCTATAGGGGAGCTGTTTTTT.

This clonotype was seen a few times. The junction differs from germline at one of its ends, possibly a read error. This rearrangement joins TRBV5-1 to TRBJ1-4; D perhaps matches TRBD1 (5 bases). This CDR3 has 15 residues. Germline assignment: CDR1 SGHRS and CDR2 YFSETQ. As DNA, the CDR3 is TGCGCCAGCAGTTTGGGTACAGGCTCGGATGAAAAACTGTTTTTT. Amino acids: CASSLGTGSDEKLFF.

The chain employs TRBV4-1 and TRBJ1-4; perhaps TRBD1 as D (5 bases). The V gene's germline CDR1 is MGHRA and CDR2 YSYEKL. The CDR3 sequence is 18 residues long. V lost 2 bases, J lost 6 bases, and 22 bases lay in between. Here the CDR3 DNA reads TGCGCCAGCAGCCAAAACCCGGGGGGGGGACCCAGCCATGAAAAACTGTTTTTT. Protein: CASSQNPGGGPSHEKLFF.

This clonotype was observed a few times. This sequence joins TRBV6-2 or TRBV6-3 and TRBJ2-7; 9 bases agree with TRBD2. V shed 4 bases and J 4 bases; nucleotides not matched to a gene: 2. The CDR3 extends over 13 amino acids. The germline V gene encodes CDR1 MNHEY and CDR2 SVGEGT. The CDR3 spells CASSWLAGYEQYV. For the CDR3, the DNA is TGTGCCAGCAGTTGGCTAGCGGGGTACGAGCAGTACGTC.

This clonotype occurred many times. The V gene is TRBV7-9, the J gene TRBJ1-2; 7 nucleotides match TRBD1. The CDR3 spans 15 residues. V gave up 3 bases and J gave up 8 bases; unmatched junction bases: 12. Per the germline V gene, CDR1 is SEHNR and CDR2 is FQNEAQ (reference sequence). CDR3: CASSFPGQPVRGYTF. The DNA for the CDR3 is TGTGCCAGCAGCTTTCCGGGACAGCCAGTAAGGGGCTACACCTTC.

This chain connects TRBV29-1 to TRBJ1-1; D gene unclear. The CDR3 has 13 residues. V lost 4 bases and J lost 1, with 10 bases in between. The germline CDR1 and CDR2 sequences are SQVTM and ANQGSEA. This chain's CDR3 is CSVGGGPNTEAFF. For the CDR3, the DNA is TGCAGCGTTGGTGGAGGGCCGAACACTGAAGCTTTCTTT.

J is TRBJ1-2 and V is TRBV12-5; possible D gene TRBD1, 5 bases. The CDR3 has 13 residues. The V and J ends lost 0 bases and 8 bases respectively, with 10 bases between them. Per germline, CDR1 LGHNT and CDR2 FRNRAP. DNA of the CDR3: TGTGCTAGTGGTTTGGTACCGAGGGACGGCTACACCTTC. Translating it yields CASGLVPRDGYTF.

This sequence joins TRBV19 and TRBJ1-5, with D tentatively TRBD1 (6 bases). Germline V gene lookup returns CDR1 LNHDA and CDR2 SQIVND (reference sequence). The V gene lost 5 bases and the J gene lost 0 bases, with 17 bases spanning the gap. The CDR3 contains 17 residues. DNA of the CDR3: TGTGCCAGTAGTCCCCGGGGGGCAGAGTATAGCAATCAGCCCCAGCATTTT. Protein sequence: CASSPRGAEYSNQPQHF.

The chain carries TRBV6-6 and TRBJ2-7; TRBD2 might be the D (7 bases). This CDR3 contains 16 residues. Per the germline V gene, CDR1 is MNHNY and CDR2 is SVGAGI (reference sequence). Trimming removed 9 bases at V and 0 bases at J, with 21 bases between. The CDR3 DNA sequence: TGTGCCAGTAGTAGGGGGAGGAAGCGGGACTCCTACGAGCAGTACTTC. Encoded protein: CASSRGRKRDSYEQYF.

Ten or more counts support this clonotype. The genes are TRBV6-2 or TRBV6-3 and TRBJ2-7, with TRBD2 as a possible D gene (5 bases). Germline assignment: CDR1 MNHEY and CDR2 SVGEGT. This CDR3 contains 11 residues. With 8 bases removed from V and 6 bases from J, the gap between germline ends came to 11 bases. This CDR3 reads CASGLAGEQYV. CDR3 bases: TGTGCCAGCGGGCTAGCCGGCGAGCAGTACGTC.

The V and J genes are TRBV5-5 and TRBJ2-1; TRBD2 matches at 7 bases. V lost 3 bases, J lost 2 bases, and 11 bases stayed unmatched. The V gene's germline CDR1 is SGHKS and CDR2 YYEKEE (reference sequence). The CDR3 has 17 amino acids. The DNA of the CDR3 is TGTGCCAGCAGCTATGGGGCGGCGGGAGAGCCCTACAATGAGCAGTTCTTC. It encodes CASSYGAAGEPYNEQFF. The variable domain in full, with the rest retrieved from reference TRBV5-5 and TRBJ2-1, is DAGVTQSPTHLIKTRGQQVTLRCSPISGHKSVSWYQQVLGQGPQFIFQYYEKEERGRGNFPDRFSARQFPNYSSELNVNALLLGDSALYLCASSYGAAGEPYNEQFFGPGTRLTVL.

This clonotype appeared a few times. This chain connects TRBV12-3 or TRBV12-4 to TRBJ1-2; perhaps TRBD1 as D (6 bases). The CDR3 sequence is 14 residues long. V dropped 5 bases and J dropped 2 bases, with 12 bases sitting between them. The CDR3 nucleotides are TGTGCCAGCAGTGCCGGACAGTTAAACTATGGCTACACCTTC. Amino acids: CASSAGQLNYGYTF.